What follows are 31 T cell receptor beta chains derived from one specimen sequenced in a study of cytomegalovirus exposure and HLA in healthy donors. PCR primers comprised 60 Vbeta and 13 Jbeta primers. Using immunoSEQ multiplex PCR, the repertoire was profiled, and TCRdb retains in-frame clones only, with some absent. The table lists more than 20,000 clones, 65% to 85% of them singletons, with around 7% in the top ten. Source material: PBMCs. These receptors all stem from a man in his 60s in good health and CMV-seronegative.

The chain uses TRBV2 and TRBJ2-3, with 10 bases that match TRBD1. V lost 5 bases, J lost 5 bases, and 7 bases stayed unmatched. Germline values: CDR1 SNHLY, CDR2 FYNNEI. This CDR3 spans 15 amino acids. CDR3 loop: CASSTDRGYGDTQYF. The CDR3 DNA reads TGTGCCAGCAGTACGGACAGGGGGTATGGAGATACGCAGTATTTT.

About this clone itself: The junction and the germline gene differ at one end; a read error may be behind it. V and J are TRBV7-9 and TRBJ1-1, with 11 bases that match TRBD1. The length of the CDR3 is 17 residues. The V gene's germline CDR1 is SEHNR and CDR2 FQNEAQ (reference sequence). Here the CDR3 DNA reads TGTTCCAGCAGCGCCCTTATCGGACAGGGGGCGTCCACTGAAGCTTTCTTT. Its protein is CSSSALIGQGASTEAFF. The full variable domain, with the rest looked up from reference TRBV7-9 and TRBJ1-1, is DTGVSQNPRHKITKRGQNVTFRCDPISEHNRLYWYRQTLGQGPEFLTYFQNEAQLEKSRLLSDRFSAERPKGSFSTLEIQRTEQGDSAMYLCSSSALIGQGASTEAFFGQGTRLTVV.

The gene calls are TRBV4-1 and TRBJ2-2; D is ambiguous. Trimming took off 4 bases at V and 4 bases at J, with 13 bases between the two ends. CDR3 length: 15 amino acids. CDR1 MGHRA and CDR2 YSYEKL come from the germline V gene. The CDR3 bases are TGCGCCAGCAGCCGTGTTATATCGGGCACCGGGGAGCTGTTTTTT. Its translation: CASSRVISGTGELFF.

As DNA, the CDR3 is TGTGCCAGCAGCGGACAGAGCTCCTACGAGCAGTACTTC. It translates to CASSGQSSYEQYF. The chain has TRBV18 and TRBJ2-7; maybe TRBD1 (6 bases). Germline V gives CDR1 KGHSH, CDR2 LQKENI. Trimming stripped 8 bases from V and 0 bases from J, with 11 bases between. The CDR3 spans 13 residues.

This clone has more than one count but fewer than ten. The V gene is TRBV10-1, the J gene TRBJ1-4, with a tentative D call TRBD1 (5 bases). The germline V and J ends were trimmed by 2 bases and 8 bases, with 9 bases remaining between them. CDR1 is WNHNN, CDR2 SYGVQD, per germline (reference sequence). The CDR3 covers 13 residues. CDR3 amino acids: CASSEQGREKLFF. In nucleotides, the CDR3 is TGCGCCAGCAGTGAGCAGGGTCGGGAAAAACTGTTTTTT.

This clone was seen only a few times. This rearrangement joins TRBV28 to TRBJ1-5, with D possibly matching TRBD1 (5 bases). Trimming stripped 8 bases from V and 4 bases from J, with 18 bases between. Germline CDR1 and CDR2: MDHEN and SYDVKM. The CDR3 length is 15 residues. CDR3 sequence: CASCVDRNRNQPQHF. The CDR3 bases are TGTGCCAGCTGCGTCGACCGAAACAGGAATCAGCCCCAGCATTTT.

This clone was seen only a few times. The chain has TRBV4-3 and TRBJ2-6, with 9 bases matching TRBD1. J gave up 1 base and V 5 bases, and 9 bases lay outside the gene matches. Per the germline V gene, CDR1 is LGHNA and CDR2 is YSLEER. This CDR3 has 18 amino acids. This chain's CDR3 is CASSLRQGVSSGANVLTF. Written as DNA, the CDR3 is TGCGCCAGCAGCTTGCGACAGGGGGTCTCATCTGGGGCCAACGTCCTGACTTTC.

The CDR3 nucleotides read TGTGCCAGCAGTCGGACAGGGGTGATTAGGTTCTTCTACGAGCAGTACTTC. Translated: CASSRTGVIRFFYEQYF. The V and J genes are TRBV28 and TRBJ2-7; TRBD1 matches at 9 bases. V lost 5 bases and J lost 3; bases outside the gene matches: 14. The length of the CDR3 is 17 residues. Looked up from germline, CDR1 is MDHEN and CDR2 is SYDVKM.

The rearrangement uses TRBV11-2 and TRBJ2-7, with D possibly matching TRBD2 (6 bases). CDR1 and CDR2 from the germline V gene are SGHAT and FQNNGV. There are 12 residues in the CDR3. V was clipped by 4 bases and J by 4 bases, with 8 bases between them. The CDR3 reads CASSWGTYEQYF. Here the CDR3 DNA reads TGTGCCAGCAGCTGGGGGACTTACGAGCAGTACTTC.

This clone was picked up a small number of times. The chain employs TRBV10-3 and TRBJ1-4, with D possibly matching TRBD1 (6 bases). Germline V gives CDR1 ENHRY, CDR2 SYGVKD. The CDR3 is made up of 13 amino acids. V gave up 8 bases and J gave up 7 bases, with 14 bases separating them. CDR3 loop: CAIRGRTAEKLFF. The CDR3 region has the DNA TGTGCCATCCGGGGCAGGACAGCTGAAAAACTGTTTTTT.

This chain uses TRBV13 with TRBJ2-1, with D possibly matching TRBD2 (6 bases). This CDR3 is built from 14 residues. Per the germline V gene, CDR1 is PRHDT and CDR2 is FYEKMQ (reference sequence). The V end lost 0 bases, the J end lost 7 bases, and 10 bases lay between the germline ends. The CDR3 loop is CASSLGLAPNEQFF. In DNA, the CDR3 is TGTGCCAGCAGCTTAGGCCTAGCGCCAAATGAGCAGTTCTTC.

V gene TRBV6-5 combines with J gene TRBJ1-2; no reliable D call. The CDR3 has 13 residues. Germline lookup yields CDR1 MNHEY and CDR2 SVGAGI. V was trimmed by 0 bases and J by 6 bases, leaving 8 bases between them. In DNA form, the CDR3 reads TGTGCCAGCAGTTACTCATTGCGGAATGGCTACACCTTC. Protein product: CASSYSLRNGYTF.

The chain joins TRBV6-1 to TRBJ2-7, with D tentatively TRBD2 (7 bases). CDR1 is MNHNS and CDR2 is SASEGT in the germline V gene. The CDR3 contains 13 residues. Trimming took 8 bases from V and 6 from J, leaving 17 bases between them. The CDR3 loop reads CASLRGGSLEQYF. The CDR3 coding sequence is TGTGCCAGCCTTAGGGGGGGATCTCTCGAGCAGTACTTC.

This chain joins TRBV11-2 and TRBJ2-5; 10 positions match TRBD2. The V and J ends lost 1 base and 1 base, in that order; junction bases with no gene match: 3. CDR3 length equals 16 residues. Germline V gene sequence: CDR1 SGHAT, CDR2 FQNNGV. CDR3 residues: CASSLGAGGRQETQYF. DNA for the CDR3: TGTGCCAGCAGCTTAGGAGCGGGGGGGCGCCAAGAGACCCAGTACTTC.

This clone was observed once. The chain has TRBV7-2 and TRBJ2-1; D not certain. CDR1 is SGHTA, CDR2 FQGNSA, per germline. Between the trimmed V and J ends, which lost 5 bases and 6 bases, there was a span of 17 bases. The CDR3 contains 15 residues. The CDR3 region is CASSLGPSYINEQFF. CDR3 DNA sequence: TGTGCCAGCAGCCTAGGTCCCAGTTATATCAATGAGCAGTTCTTC.

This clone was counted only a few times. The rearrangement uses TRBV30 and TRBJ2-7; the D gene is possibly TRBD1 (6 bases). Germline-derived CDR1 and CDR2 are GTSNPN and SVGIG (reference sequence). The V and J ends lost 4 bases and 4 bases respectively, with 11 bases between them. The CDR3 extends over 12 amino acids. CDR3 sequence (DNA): TGTGCCTGGAAGGGGGATTGGTACGAGCAGTACTTC. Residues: CAWKGDWYEQYF.

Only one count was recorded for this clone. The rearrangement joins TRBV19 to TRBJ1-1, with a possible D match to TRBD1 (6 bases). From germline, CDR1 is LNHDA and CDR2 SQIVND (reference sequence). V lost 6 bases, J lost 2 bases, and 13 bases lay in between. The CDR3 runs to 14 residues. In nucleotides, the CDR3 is TGTGCCAGTAGGGAGGACAGCAGCAACACTGAAGCTTTCTTT. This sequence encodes CASREDSSNTEAFF.

DNA for the CDR3: TGTGCCAGCACCGCATCCCACCGGGACAGGGGTCCAGATACGCAGTATTTT. This sequence encodes CASTASHRDRGPDTQYF. This sequence joins TRBV27 and TRBJ2-3; TRBD1 aligns across 10 bases. Germline lookup yields CDR1 MNHEY and CDR2 SMNVEV (reference sequence). The CDR3 is 17 amino acids. V lost 7 bases and J lost 4; bases outside the gene matches: 14.

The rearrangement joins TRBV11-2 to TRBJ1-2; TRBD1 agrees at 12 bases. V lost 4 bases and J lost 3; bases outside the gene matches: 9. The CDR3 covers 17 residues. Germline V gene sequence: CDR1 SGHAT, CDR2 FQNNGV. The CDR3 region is CASSSPGQGAGYYGYTF. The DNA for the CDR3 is TGTGCCAGCAGCTCGCCGGGACAGGGGGCGGGATACTATGGCTACACCTTC.

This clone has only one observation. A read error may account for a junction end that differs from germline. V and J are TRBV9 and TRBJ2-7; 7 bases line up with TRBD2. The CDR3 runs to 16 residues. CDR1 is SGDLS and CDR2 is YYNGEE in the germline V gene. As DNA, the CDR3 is TGTGCCCGCAGCGTAGACCCTCGCGGGAGCTCCTACGAGCAGTACTTC. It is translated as CARSVDPRGSSYEQYF.

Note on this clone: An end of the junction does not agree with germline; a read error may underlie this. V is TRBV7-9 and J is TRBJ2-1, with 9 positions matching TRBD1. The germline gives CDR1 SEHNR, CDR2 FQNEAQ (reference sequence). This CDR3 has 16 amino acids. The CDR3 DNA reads TGTTCCAGCAGCTTAGGGGGGACAGGGTCCTACAATGAGCAGTTCTTC. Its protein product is CSSSLGGTGSYNEQFF.

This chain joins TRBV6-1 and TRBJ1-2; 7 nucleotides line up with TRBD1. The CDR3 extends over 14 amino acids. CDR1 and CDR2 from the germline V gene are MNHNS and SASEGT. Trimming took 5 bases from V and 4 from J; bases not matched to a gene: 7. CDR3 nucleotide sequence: TGTGCCAGCAGTCGCTCAGGGGGGCTCTATGGCTACACCTTC. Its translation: CASSRSGGLYGYTF.

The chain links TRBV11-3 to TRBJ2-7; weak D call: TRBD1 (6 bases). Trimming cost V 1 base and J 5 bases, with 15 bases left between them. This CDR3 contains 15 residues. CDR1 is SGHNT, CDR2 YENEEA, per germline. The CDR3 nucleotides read TGTGCCAGCAGCTTAGGGGGGACACCTCGTGACGAGCAGTACTTC. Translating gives CASSLGGTPRDEQYF.

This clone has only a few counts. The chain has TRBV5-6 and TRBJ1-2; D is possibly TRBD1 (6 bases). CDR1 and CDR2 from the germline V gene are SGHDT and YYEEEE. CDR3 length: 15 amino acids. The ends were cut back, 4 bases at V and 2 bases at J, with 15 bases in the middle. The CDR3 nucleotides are TGTGCCAGCAGCGTCTTGGACAGAGCGAACTATGGCTACACCTTC. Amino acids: CASSVLDRANYGYTF.

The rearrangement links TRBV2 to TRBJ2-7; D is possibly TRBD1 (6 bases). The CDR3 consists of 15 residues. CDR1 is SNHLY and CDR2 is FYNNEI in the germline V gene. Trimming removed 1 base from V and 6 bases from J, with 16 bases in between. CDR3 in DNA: TGTGCCAGCAGTGAAGGCGCAGGGGCTCTCTGCGAGCAGTACTTC. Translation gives CASSEGAGALCEQYF.

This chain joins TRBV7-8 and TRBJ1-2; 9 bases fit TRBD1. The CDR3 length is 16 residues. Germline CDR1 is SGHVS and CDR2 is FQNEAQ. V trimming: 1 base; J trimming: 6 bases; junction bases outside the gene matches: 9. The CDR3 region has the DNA TGTGCCAGCAGCTTAGACGGGACAGGGAGGGGTCATGGCTACACCTTC. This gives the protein CASSLDGTGRGHGYTF.

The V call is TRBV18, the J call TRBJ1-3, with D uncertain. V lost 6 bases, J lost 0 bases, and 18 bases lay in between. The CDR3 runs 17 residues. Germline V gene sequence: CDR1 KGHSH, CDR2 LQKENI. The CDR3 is CASSFSVLRGSGNTIYF. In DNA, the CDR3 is TGTGCCAGCTCTTTTTCGGTGCTCCGGGGCTCTGGAAACACCATATATTTT.

CDR3 amino acids: CASSYKGPGYGYTF. The DNA of the CDR3 is TGTGCCAGCAGTTACAAGGGGCCTGGCTATGGCTACACCTTC. This chain links TRBV6-6 with TRBJ1-2, with TRBD1 as a possible D gene (5 bases). The CDR3 consists of 14 residues. The germline CDR1 and CDR2 sequences are MNHNY and SVGAGI (reference sequence). Trimming stripped 2 bases from V and 4 bases from J, with 11 bases between.

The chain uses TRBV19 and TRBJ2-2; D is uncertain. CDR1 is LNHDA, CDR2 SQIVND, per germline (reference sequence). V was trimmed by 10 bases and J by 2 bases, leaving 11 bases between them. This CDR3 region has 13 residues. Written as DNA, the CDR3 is TGTGCCATCAAGACACCTAACACCGGGGAGCTGTTTTTT. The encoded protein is CAIKTPNTGELFF.

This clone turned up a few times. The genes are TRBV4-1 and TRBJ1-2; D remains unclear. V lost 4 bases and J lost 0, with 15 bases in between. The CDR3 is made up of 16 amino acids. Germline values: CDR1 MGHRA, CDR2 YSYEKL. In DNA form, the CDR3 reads TGCGCCAGCAGCCTAACCCAAAGTGGAGCTAACTATGGCTACACCTTC. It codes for CASSLTQSGANYGYTF.

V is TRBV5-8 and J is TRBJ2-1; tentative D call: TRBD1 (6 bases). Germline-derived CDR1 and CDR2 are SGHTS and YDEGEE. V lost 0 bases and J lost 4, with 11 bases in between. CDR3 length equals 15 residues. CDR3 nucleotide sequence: TGTGCCAGCAGCTTGGCAGGGGCCGCGTACAATGAGCAGTTCTTC. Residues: CASSLAGAAYNEQFF.